One T cell receptor beta chain is described in this entry. What antigen it recognizes has not been identified. Per-base quality was not reported, and no clone a single base away is much larger than it. The data are from a study of shared clonotypes between healthy human individuals (dated by TCRdb to 2020 to 2021). About the study as a whole: Three men and a couple of women, aged 18 to 49 years, made up the cohort. The study deeply sequenced blood TCR repertoires of 5 or 6 healthy adults to estimate repertoire size and the extent of clonotype sharing between individuals. For each donor, CD4 naive and CD4 memory were each run on three plates, CD8 naive on two plates, and CD8 memory on one plate. Leukapheresis yielded between about 0.9 and 10 billion PBMCs per donor. Libraries were prepared and TCR repertoires were sequenced by different laboratories using diverse techniques, in order to increase sequencing depth and limit assay-specific biases. General study outcomes and caveats: Even with the large sequencing depth, rarefaction of the sorted-subset datasets indicated that sequencing was incomplete. Pairwise subsampling indicated that sequencing depth was expected to affect the degree of clonotype sharing among donors. Compared with non-shared clonotypes, the clonotypes found in all four sorted-subset donors had higher generation probabilities. Naive subsets generally had larger estimated clonotype richness than memory subsets. Because the study included a small number of donors, the genetic and exposure-history diversity represented was limited. Only blood was sampled, and tissue TCR repertoires likely differ from those in blood. Across a handful of donors, roughly 5.1% of naive CD4, 3.5% of naive CD8, around 2.5% of memory CD4, and 0.4% of memory CD8 clonotypes were shared.

Inclusive of the bounding cysteine and phenylalanine, the CDR3 is 12 residues long. CDR3 DNA only is kept here, 36 bases in frame from base 1. As encoded in the germline V gene, CDR1 is SNHLY while CDR2 is FYNNEI. Between the V and J ends, shortened by 0 bases and 3 bases respectively, the junction contains 3 bases. Donors were healthy HIV-negative adults with no recently reported acute infections or vaccinations. Every donor was a Caucasian adult residing in Nashville, Tennessee, USA. CD4+ T cells were enriched through magnetic negative selection, after which naive cells were positively selected on CD45RA and the remaining negative fraction served as the memory subset. After blood collection by leukapheresis, PBMCs were isolated using Ficoll-Histopaque density gradient centrifugation and then cryopreserved in the vapor phase of liquid nitrogen. Purity and quantity of every magnetically sorted T cell population were checked by analytical flow cytometry. Genomic DNA was isolated from each sorted fraction and quantified by UV absorbance on a Nanodrop 2000c.

TCR CDR3 regions were amplified from genomic DNA by multiplex PCR using the deep immunoSEQ assay. Extracted genomic DNA from each cell subset was spread evenly across all wells of several immunoSEQ 96-well plates, with each plate serving as a replicate. For sorted subsets, each replicate PCR was loaded with about 0.2 ug genomic DNA, equivalent to 30,000 to 35,000 T cell genomes. Purified libraries were quantified with a Qubit 3.0 fluorometer, sized on a Bioanalyzer 2100, and re-quantified with the KAPA Library Quantification kit. A separate single-read 150-cycle Illumina NextSeq 550 flow cell was used to sequence each immunoSEQ 96-well plate. The authors' pipeline ran thus. Because the immunoSEQ output included only junctional sequences and no quality scores, the filtering could not be the same as the filtering used for full-length reads. Sequences were annotated with PyIR, a Python wrapper for IgBLAST v1.9, and V/J genes and CDR3 were assigned using IMGT germline references. Any read was removed if the V/J assignment was weak (E-value above 1e-6), the CDR3 was missing, or the read contained stop codons, out-of-frame junctions, or ambiguous translated residues. V3J clonotypes were defined by identical inferred V gene, J gene, and CDR3 amino acid sequence. Percentage overlap between repertoires was computed as shared unique clonotypes divided by the size of the smaller repertoire. RTK rarefaction, the Chao1 estimator, and Recon v2.1 estimates of unobserved clonotypes were used to assess repertoire richness. OLGA was used to compute generation probabilities for all TCRbeta clonotypes that the gDNA method yielded from four donors. In its TCRdb copy, this immuneACCESS table keeps in-frame sequences only and misses some clones. Where compared with another copy, unresolved V genes explain less than half of these, and the others have no known cause. Clonal size and the V and J genes are those of that table, whereas D and trimming came from the DNA. Present in this sample are 950,000 to 1,300,000 clones, 75% of which were seen just once. Clones ranked in the top ten supply approximately 1.5% of the sample.

The chain is assembled from TRBV2 and TRBJ2-7; no D gene call is confident. The specimen was memory CD4+ T cells sorted from blood. The cell subset or site label on this specimen signifies: CD45RA-negative fraction. This receptor was obtained from a man younger than 30 in good health. The CDR3 protein: CASSEANYEQYF. The DNA sequence reads TGTGCCAGCAGTGAAGCGAACTACGAGCAGTACTTC.